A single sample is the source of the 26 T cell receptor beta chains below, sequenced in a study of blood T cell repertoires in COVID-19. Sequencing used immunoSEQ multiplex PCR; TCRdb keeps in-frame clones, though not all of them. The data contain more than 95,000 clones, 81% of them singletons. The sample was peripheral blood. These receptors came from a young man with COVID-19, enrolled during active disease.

The CDR3 DNA reads as TGTGCCTGGAGCGGGACAGAGAATCAGCCCCAGCATTTT. It yields the protein CAWSGTENQPQHF. This chain joins TRBV30 and TRBJ1-5; 7 bases map to TRBD1. J gave up 4 bases and V 3 bases, and 3 bases lay outside the gene matches. CDR3 length equals 13 residues. CDR1 is GTSNPN, CDR2 SVGIG, per germline (reference sequence).

CDR3 amino acids: CSARTGFSSGNTIYF. DNA of the CDR3: TGCAGCGCCCGGACAGGATTTTCCTCTGGAAACACCATATATTTT. The chain combines TRBV29-1 with TRBJ1-3; 7 bases agree with TRBD1. The CDR3 extends over 15 amino acids. The V segment lost 7 bases and the J segment 0 bases; nucleotides outside the gene matches: 9. Per germline, CDR1 SQVTM and CDR2 ANQGSEA. The variable domain in full, completed from reference TRBV29-1 and TRBJ1-3, reads SAVISQKPSRDICQRGTSLTIQCQVDSQVTMMFWYRQQPGQSLTLIATANQGSEATYESGFVIDKFPISRPNLTFSTLTVSNMSPEDSSIYLCSARTGFSSGNTIYFGEGSWLTVV.

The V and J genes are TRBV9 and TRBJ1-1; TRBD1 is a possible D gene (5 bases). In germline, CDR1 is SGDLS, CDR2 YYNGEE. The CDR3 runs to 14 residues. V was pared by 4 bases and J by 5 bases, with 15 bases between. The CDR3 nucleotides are TGTGCCAGCAGCCCATGGGGGGAACGGACTGAAGCTTTCTTT. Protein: CASSPWGERTEAFF.

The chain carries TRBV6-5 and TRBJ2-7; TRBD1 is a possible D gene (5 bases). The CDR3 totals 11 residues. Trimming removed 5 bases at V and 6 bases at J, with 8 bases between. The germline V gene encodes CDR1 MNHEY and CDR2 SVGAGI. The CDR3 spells CASSPGFEQYF. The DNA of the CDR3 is TGTGCCAGCAGTCCAGGGTTCGAGCAGTACTTC.

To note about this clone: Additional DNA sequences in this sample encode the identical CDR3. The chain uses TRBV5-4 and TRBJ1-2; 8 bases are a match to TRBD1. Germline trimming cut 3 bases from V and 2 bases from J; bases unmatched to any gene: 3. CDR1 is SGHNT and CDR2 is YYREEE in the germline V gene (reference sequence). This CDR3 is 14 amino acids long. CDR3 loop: CASSSGTGNYGYTF. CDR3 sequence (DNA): TGTGCCAGCAGCTCCGGGACAGGAAACTATGGCTACACCTTC.

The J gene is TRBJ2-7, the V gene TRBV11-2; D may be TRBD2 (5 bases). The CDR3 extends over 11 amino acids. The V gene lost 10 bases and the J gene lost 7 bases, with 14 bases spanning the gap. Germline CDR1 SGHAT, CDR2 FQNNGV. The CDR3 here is CATRIPGEQYF. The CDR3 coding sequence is TGTGCCACCCGAATTCCGGGGGAGCAGTACTTC.

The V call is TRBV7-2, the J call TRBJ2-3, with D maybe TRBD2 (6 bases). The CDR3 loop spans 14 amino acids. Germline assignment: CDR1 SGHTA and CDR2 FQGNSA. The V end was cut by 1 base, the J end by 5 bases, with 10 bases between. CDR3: CASSLDGGIDTQYF. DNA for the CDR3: TGTGCCAGCAGCTTAGACGGGGGAATAGATACGCAGTATTTT.

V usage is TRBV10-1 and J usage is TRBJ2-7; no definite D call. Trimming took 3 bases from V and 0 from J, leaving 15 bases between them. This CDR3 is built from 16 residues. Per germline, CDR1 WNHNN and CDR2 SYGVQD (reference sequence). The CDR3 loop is CASSESGSRSSYEQYF. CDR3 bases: TGCGCCAGCAGTGAAAGTGGCTCTAGGAGCTCCTACGAGCAGTACTTC.

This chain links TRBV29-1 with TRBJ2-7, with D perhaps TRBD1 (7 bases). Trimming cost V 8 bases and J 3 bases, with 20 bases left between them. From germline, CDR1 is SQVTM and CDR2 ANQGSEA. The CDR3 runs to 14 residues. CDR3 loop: CSPHAGQNLYEQYF. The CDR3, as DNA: TGCAGCCCCCACGCGGGACAGAACCTCTACGAGCAGTACTTC.

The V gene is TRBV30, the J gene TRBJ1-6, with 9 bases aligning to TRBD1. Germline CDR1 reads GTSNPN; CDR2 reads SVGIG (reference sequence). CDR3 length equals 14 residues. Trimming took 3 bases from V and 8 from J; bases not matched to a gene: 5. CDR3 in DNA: TGTGCCTGGAGGTCGAGGACAGGGGATTCACCCCTCCACTTT. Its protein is CAWRSRTGDSPLHF.

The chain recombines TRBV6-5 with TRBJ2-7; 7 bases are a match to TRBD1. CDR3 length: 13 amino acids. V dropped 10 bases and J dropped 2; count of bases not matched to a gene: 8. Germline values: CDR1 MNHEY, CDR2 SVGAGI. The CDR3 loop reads CATNQQGPYEQYF. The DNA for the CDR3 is TGTGCCACGAACCAACAGGGGCCCTACGAGCAGTACTTC.

Here the CDR3 reads CASSQTIRTGRATYNSPLHF. CDR3 nucleotides: TGCGCCAGCAGCCAGACCATTCGGACAGGGAGGGCCACCTATAATTCACCCCTCCACTTT. The V and J genes are TRBV4-3 and TRBJ1-6; 8 bases match TRBD1. V lost 3 bases, J lost 2 bases, and 15 bases stayed unmatched. The V gene's germline CDR1 is LGHNA and CDR2 YSLEER. The CDR3 totals 20 residues.

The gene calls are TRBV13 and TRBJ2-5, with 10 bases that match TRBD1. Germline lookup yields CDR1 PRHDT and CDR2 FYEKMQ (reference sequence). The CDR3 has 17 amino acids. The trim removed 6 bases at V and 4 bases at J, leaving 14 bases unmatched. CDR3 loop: CASRSGTGEVVGETQYF. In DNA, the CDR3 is TGTGCCAGCAGGTCCGGGACAGGGGAGGTAGTCGGAGAGACCCAGTACTTC.

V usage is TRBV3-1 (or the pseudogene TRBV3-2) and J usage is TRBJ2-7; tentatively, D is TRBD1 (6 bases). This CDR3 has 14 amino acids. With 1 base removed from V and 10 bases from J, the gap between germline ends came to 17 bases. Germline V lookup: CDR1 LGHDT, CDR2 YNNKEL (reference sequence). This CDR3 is CASSQGGGFEGQYF. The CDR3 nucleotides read TGTGCCAGCAGCCAAGGTGGGGGCTTCGAAGGTCAGTACTTC.

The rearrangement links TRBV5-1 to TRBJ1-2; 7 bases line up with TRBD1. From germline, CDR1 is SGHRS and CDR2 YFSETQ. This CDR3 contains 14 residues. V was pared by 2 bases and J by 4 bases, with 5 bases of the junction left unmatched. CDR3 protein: CASSFGGGFYGYTF. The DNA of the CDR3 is TGCGCCAGCAGCTTCGGAGGGGGCTTCTATGGCTACACCTTC.

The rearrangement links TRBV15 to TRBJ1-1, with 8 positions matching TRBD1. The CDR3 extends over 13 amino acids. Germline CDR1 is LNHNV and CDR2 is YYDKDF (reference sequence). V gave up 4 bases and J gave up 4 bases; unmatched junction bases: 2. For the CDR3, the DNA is TGTGCCACCAGCATCGACAGGGGCACTGAAGCTTTCTTT. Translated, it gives CATSIDRGTEAFF.

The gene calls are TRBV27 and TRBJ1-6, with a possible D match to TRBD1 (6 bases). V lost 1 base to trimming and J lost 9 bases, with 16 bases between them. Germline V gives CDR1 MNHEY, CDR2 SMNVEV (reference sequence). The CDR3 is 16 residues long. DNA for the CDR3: TGTGCCAGCAGTTTATTACGGGGGGCGGTTAGTTCACCCCTCCACTTT. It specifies CASSLLRGAVSSPLHF.

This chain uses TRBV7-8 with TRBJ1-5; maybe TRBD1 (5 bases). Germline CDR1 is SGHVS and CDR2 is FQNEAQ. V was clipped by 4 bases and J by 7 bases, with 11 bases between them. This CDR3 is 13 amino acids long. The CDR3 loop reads CASSSSPGQPQHF. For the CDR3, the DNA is TGTGCCAGCAGCTCCAGCCCAGGGCAGCCCCAGCATTTT. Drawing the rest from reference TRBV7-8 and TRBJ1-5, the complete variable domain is GAGVSQSPRYKVAKRGQDVALRCDPISGHVSLFWYQQALGQGPEFLTYFQNEAQLDKSGLPSDRFFAERPEGSVSTLKIQRTQQEDSAVYLCASSSSPGQPQHFGDGTRLSIL.

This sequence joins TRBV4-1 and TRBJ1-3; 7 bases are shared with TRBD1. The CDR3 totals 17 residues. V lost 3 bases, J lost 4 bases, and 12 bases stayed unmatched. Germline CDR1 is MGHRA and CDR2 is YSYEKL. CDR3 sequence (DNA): TGCGCCAGCAGCCAGCGGGGACAGCGGAGAGCCGGAAACACCATATATTTT. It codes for CASSQRGQRRAGNTIYF.

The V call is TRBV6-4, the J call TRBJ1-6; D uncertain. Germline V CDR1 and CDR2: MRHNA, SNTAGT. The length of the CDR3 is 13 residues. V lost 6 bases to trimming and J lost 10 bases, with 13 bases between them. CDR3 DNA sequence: TGTGCCAGCAGCGAATACATAAACTCACCCCTCCACTTT. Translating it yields CASSEYINSPLHF.

DNA of the CDR3: TGCGCCAGCAGCCAGGGGACGGGAGGACTAGCGTTGAATGAGCAGTTCTTC. As protein: CASSQGTGGLALNEQFF. The genes are TRBV4-1 and TRBJ2-1, with 9 nucleotides matching TRBD2. The CDR3 covers 17 residues. The germline CDR1 and CDR2 sequences are MGHRA and YSYEKL. The V gene end was trimmed by 3 bases and the J gene end by 7 bases; junction bases not matched to a gene: 13.

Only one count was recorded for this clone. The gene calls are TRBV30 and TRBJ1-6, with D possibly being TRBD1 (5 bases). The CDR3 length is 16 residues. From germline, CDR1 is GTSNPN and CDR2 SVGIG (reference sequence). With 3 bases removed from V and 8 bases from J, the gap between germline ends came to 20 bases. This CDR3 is CAWSLLRAGGDSPLHF. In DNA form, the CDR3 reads TGTGCCTGGAGCCTGTTAAGGGCAGGAGGGGATTCACCCCTCCACTTT.

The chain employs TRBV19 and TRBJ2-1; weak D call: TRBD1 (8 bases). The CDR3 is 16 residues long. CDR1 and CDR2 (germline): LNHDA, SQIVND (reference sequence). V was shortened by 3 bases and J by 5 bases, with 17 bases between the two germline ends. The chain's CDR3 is CASSIPNRGGNNEQFF. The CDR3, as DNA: TGTGCCAGTAGTATCCCCAACAGGGGGGGGAACAATGAGCAGTTCTTC.

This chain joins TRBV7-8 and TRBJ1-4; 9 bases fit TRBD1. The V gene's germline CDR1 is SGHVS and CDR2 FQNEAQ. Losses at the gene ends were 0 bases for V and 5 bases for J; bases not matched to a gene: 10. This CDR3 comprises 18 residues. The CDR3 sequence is CASSLALRDREPNEKLFF. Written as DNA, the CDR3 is TGTGCCAGCAGCTTAGCGCTCCGGGACAGGGAACCAAATGAAAAACTGTTTTTT.

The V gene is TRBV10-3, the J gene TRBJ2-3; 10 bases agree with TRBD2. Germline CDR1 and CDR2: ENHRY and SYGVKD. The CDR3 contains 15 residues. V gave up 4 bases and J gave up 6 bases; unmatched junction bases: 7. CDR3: CAISGLAGGGDTQYF. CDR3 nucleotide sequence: TGTGCCATCAGTGGACTAGCGGGCGGGGGGGATACGCAGTATTTT.

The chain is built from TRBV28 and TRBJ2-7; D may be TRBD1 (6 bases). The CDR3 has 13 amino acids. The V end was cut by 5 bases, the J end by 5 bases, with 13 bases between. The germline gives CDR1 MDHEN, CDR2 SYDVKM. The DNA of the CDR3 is TGTGCCAGCAGTCTTACAGGGTTCAACGAGCAGTACTTC. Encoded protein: CASSLTGFNEQYF.